One sample yielded the 27 T cell receptor beta chains listed below, sequenced in a study of T cell responses to AZD1222 COVID-19 vaccine. The data were produced by immunoSEQ multiplex PCR, yet TCRdb's version contains in-frame clones alone and is incomplete. There are under 150,000 clones in the sample; approximately 87% occur only once, and 1.5% to 2% lies in the top ten. The sample consisted of peripheral blood, taken 28 days after the second AZD1222 dose. Every receptor here comes from an adult who received the AZD1222 COVID-19 vaccine.

The chain carries TRBV20-1 and TRBJ2-5; D remains ambiguous. CDR1 and CDR2 (germline): DFQATT, SNEGSKA (reference sequence). The CDR3 runs to 11 residues. V was trimmed by 2 bases and J by 3 bases, leaving 4 bases between them. The CDR3 is CSARLKETQYF. The CDR3 nucleotides are TGCAGTGCTAGACTAAAAGAGACCCAGTACTTC.

Turning to this clone: One end of the junction fails to match germline, which may point to a read error. The chain carries TRBV2 and TRBJ1-2; no definite D call. Germline V lookup: CDR1 SNHLY, CDR2 FYNNEI. CDR3 length equals 13 residues. CDR3 loop: CASSEGSNYGYTF. The CDR3 DNA sequence: TGTGCCAGCAGCGAAGGGTCTAACTATGGCTACACCTTC. Full variable domain (outside the CDR3, taken from reference TRBV2 and TRBJ1-2): EPEVTQTPSHQVTQMGQEVILRCVPISNHLYFYWYRQILGQKVEFLVSFYNNEISEKSEIFDDQFSVERPDGSNFTLKIRSTKLEDSAMYFCASSEGSNYGYTFGSGTRLTVV.

The chain combines TRBV12-5 with TRBJ1-4; D unresolved. CDR3 length equals 14 residues. Germline V gene sequence: CDR1 LGHNT, CDR2 FRNRAP. V lost 7 bases and J lost 8, with 17 bases in between. DNA for the CDR3: TGTGCTAGTGTCAATAATGGGAGACCCGAAAAACTGTTTTTT. Protein sequence: CASVNNGRPEKLFF.

This sequence joins TRBV3-1 (or the pseudogene TRBV3-2) and TRBJ1-2, with D possibly matching TRBD1 (6 bases). Germline-derived CDR1 and CDR2 are LGHDT and YNNKEL (reference sequence). V was trimmed by 3 bases and J by 13 bases, leaving 12 bases between them. There are 11 residues in the CDR3. The DNA for the CDR3 is TGTGCCAGCAGCCATGGTACAGGGTTCACCTTC. Translating it yields CASSHGTGFTF.

The sample holds one count of this clone. The V and J genes are TRBV7-9 and TRBJ2-3; D is ambiguous. The CDR3 runs to 12 residues. V lost 2 bases and J 5 bases, leaving 5 bases between the germline ends. Per the germline V gene, CDR1 is SEHNR and CDR2 is FQNEAQ (reference sequence). The CDR3 here is CASSLSKDTQYF. The CDR3 DNA is TGTGCCAGCAGCTTATCAAAAGATACGCAGTATTTT.

This chain joins TRBV6-4 and TRBJ1-1, with D unresolved. From germline, CDR1 is MRHNA and CDR2 SNTAGT. Trimming stripped 0 bases from V and 4 bases from J, with 9 bases between. This CDR3 is built from 14 residues. The CDR3 DNA reads as TGTGCCAGCAGTGACTCGAGTCGGGCCACTGAAGCTTTCTTT. Protein sequence: CASSDSSRATEAFF.

This clone was found once. The chain carries TRBV19 and TRBJ2-6; D unclear. This CDR3 comprises 14 residues. The germline V gene has CDR1 LNHDA and CDR2 SQIVND (reference sequence). V shed 2 bases and J shed 12 bases, with 14 bases lying between them. CDR3 protein: CASSIMGQAAVLTF. The DNA for the CDR3 is TGTGCCAGTAGTATAATGGGTCAAGCTGCCGTCCTGACTTTC.

The chain recombines TRBV28 with TRBJ1-1; D uncertain. Germline V gene sequence: CDR1 MDHEN, CDR2 SYDVKM. The CDR3 sequence is 10 residues long. With 10 bases removed from V and 5 bases from J, the gap between germline ends came to 8 bases. For the CDR3, the DNA is TGTGCCATCCGGAGGACTGAAGCTTTCTTT. This codes for CAIRRTEAFF.

V and J are TRBV10-3 and TRBJ1-1; D not resolved. The CDR3 length is 13 residues. The germline CDR1 and CDR2 sequences are ENHRY and SYGVKD. The V end lost 0 bases, the J end lost 5 bases, and 7 bases lay between the germline ends. Written as DNA, the CDR3 is TGTGCCATCAGTGAGTCAGGAGGGACTGAAGCTTTCTTT. This translates into CAISESGGTEAFF.

This sequence joins TRBV4-1 and TRBJ2-7, with a possible D match to TRBD1 (5 bases). The CDR3 contains 15 residues. The germline V and J ends were trimmed by 0 bases and 6 bases, with 15 bases remaining between them. Germline-derived CDR1 and CDR2 are MGHRA and YSYEKL. The CDR3 DNA reads as TGCGCCAGCAGCCAAGATTGGACACGAGATATCGAGCAGTACGTC. This encodes CASSQDWTRDIEQYV.

The CDR3 loop reads CASSLSGGQPQHF. The CDR3 DNA is TGTGCCAGCAGCTTATCAGGGGGTCAGCCCCAGCATTTT. The chain recombines TRBV7-8 with TRBJ1-5; TRBD1 agrees at 7 bases. This CDR3 region has 13 residues. Germline V CDR1 and CDR2: SGHVS, FQNEAQ. V was pared by 2 bases and J by 6 bases, with 1 base of the junction left unmatched.

This clone is a singleton in its sample. This chain connects TRBV5-4 to TRBJ1-2; D is uncertain. This CDR3 spans 12 amino acids. Germline CDR1 is SGHNT and CDR2 is YYREEE (reference sequence). V gave up 4 bases and J gave up 2 bases, with 6 bases separating them. The CDR3 reads CASSTENYGYTF. CDR3 sequence (DNA): TGTGCCAGCAGCACAGAGAACTATGGCTACACCTTC.

The rearrangement uses TRBV6-2 or TRBV6-3 and TRBJ2-7, with TRBD2 matching 11 bases. Trimming at V came to 4 bases and at J to 3 bases, leaving 8 bases not matched to a gene. This CDR3 region has 16 residues. Germline values: CDR1 MNHEY, CDR2 SVGEGT. CDR3 amino acids: CASSFHTSGRNYEQYF. CDR3 in DNA: TGTGCCAGCAGTTTTCATACTAGCGGGAGAAACTACGAGCAGTACTTC.

The chain carries TRBV7-8 and TRBJ1-3; D unclear. Germline-derived CDR1 and CDR2 are SGHVS and FQNEAQ. V was pared by 6 bases and J by 0 bases, with 6 bases between. The CDR3 contains 13 residues. The CDR3 spells CASRPSSGNTIYF. CDR3 in DNA: TGTGCCAGCAGACCGAGCTCTGGAAACACCATATATTTT.

The chain combines TRBV27 with TRBJ1-2; 8 bases are shared with TRBD1. Germline loops: CDR1 MNHEY, CDR2 SMNVEV (reference sequence). J gave up 8 bases and V 6 bases, and 11 bases lay outside the gene matches. CDR3 size: 14 residues. The CDR3 nucleotides are TGTGCCAGCAGCCCGGGGACAGGACGGGGCGGCTACACCTTC. This sequence encodes CASSPGTGRGGYTF.

The chain couples TRBV7-9 to TRBJ1-6; D ambiguous. The CDR3 sequence is 16 residues long. V was clipped by 4 bases and J by 0 bases, with 10 bases between them. Per germline, CDR1 SEHNR and CDR2 FQNEAQ (reference sequence). CDR3 nucleotide sequence: TGTGCCAGCAGCTCAGTGGAGAGCTCCTATAATTCACCCCTCCACTTT. Protein: CASSSVESSYNSPLHF.

This chain connects TRBV5-5 to TRBJ2-1; TRBD1 matches 7 bases. Looked up from germline, CDR1 is SGHKS and CDR2 is YYEKEE (reference sequence). V was pared by 0 bases and J by 3 bases, with 3 bases of the junction left unmatched. This CDR3 is built from 15 residues. CDR3 residues: CASSLGQGFYNEQFF. CDR3 DNA: TGTGCCAGCAGCTTGGGACAGGGCTTCTACAATGAGCAGTTCTTC. The full variable domain, completed using reference TRBV5-5 and TRBJ2-1, is DAGVTQSPTHLIKTRGQQVTLRCSPISGHKSVSWYQQVLGQGPQFIFQYYEKEERGRGNFPDRFSARQFPNYSSELNVNALLLGDSALYLCASSLGQGFYNEQFFGPGTRLTVL.

The chain carries TRBV7-2 and TRBJ2-5; either TRBD1 or TRBD2 may fit D (5 bases each). V was cut by 0 bases and J by 1 base, with 12 bases left in between. The germline CDR1 and CDR2 sequences are SGHTA and FQGNSA. The CDR3 consists of 16 residues. The CDR3 here is CASSLAFGAVQETQYF. CDR3 DNA: TGTGCCAGCAGCTTAGCGTTCGGGGCAGTCCAAGAGACCCAGTACTTC.

This clone was recorded a few times. The gene calls are TRBV10-3 and TRBJ1-1; TRBD1 matches at 8 bases. The CDR3 contains 17 residues. From germline, CDR1 is ENHRY and CDR2 SYGVKD. Unmatched junction bases numbered 11, after V lost 2 bases and J lost 3 bases. CDR3: CAISETLTGVGDTEAFF. CDR3 nucleotides: TGTGCCATCAGTGAGACGCTGACAGGGGTGGGTGACACTGAAGCTTTCTTT.

The chain recombines TRBV11-3 with TRBJ1-1, with 8 bases that match TRBD1. Germline CDR1 SGHNT, CDR2 YENEEA. Trimming cost V 5 bases and J 1 base; bases outside gene matches: 3. The CDR3 runs to 14 residues. The CDR3 sequence: CASSRDRGNTEAFF. In DNA, the CDR3 is TGTGCCAGCAGCCGAGACAGGGGGAACACTGAAGCTTTCTTT.

This clone was found once. The gene calls are TRBV30 and TRBJ1-2; D not certain. CDR3 length: 13 amino acids. Trimming pared 1 base from V and 3 bases from J, leaving 9 bases between. Germline V gene data show CDR1 as GTSNPN and CDR2 as SVGIG (reference sequence). CDR3 amino acids: CAWSGGKYYGYTF. For the CDR3, the DNA is TGTGCCTGGAGTGGGGGAAAATACTATGGCTACACCTTC.

This rearrangement joins TRBV7-9 to TRBJ2-3, with D tentatively TRBD1 (6 bases). V was shortened by 5 bases and J by 5 bases, with 14 bases between the two germline ends. This CDR3 is built from 14 residues. Germline CDR1 SEHNR, CDR2 FQNEAQ (reference sequence). CDR3 amino acids: CASSATGNGDTQYF. CDR3 DNA: TGTGCCAGCAGCGCAACAGGGAACGGAGATACGCAGTATTTT.

In its sample, this clone was seen once. This chain uses TRBV29-1 with TRBJ2-1, with TRBD1 identical over 7 bases. Germline CDR1 SQVTM, CDR2 ANQGSEA. CDR3 length equals 13 residues. The J segment lost 10 bases and the V segment lost 3 bases, leaving 9 bases of the junction unmatched. The CDR3 DNA follows: TGCAGCGTTGACAAGACAGGGCTCGGCGAGCAGTTCTTC. Residues: CSVDKTGLGEQFF.

By proportion, this clone is medium-sized (0.01 to 0.1%). The chain recombines TRBV27 with TRBJ2-1; 8 positions agree with TRBD2. The V gene end was trimmed by 3 bases and the J gene end by 6 bases; junction bases not matched to a gene: 1. Germline lookup yields CDR1 MNHEY and CDR2 SMNVEV (reference sequence). The CDR3 sequence is 13 residues long. CDR3 nucleotide sequence: TGTGCCAGCAGTTTTAGCGGGATCAATGAGCAGTTCTTC. Translation gives CASSFSGINEQFF.

The chain employs TRBV27 and TRBJ1-2; D is uncertain. V was clipped by 8 bases and J by 8 bases, with 21 bases between them. This CDR3 is 14 amino acids long. Looked up from germline, CDR1 is MNHEY and CDR2 is SMNVEV (reference sequence). DNA for the CDR3: TGTGCCAGCGGGCGGGCCAGCTCTGATGGGGGCTACACCTTC. This gives the protein CASGRASSDGGYTF.

The chain carries TRBV6-5 and TRBJ2-3, with D unclear. This CDR3 is 12 amino acids long. Trimming took 6 bases from V and 5 from J, leaving 9 bases between them. Germline V gene data show CDR1 as MNHEY and CDR2 as SVGAGI. The CDR3: CASRALRDTQYF. CDR3 nucleotides: TGTGCCAGCAGGGCTTTAAGAGATACGCAGTATTTT.

This chain links TRBV4-2 with TRBJ2-7, with TRBD1 as a possible D gene (6 bases). The CDR3 sequence is 15 residues long. Germline loops: CDR1 LGHNA, CDR2 YNFKEQ. V lost 1 base and J lost 3, with 13 bases in between. The CDR3 sequence: CASSQGAGEYYEQYF. The CDR3 bases are TGTGCCAGCAGCCAAGGGGCAGGGGAGTACTACGAGCAGTACTTC.